What follows describes a single T cell receptor (beta chain). The antigen is unknown. The CDR3 is 12 amino acids. V was cut by 5 bases and J by 7 bases, with 11 bases left in between. These data belong to a study of T cell responses to AZD1222 COVID-19 vaccine. Study conclusions and caveats: Repertoires were collected only later (after the peak T cell response had occurred). When two AZD1222 doses had been given, Spike-specific TCR breadth and depth rose. At baseline, just a handful of AZD1222 recipients tested seropositive. The study reported that nearly half of spike-specific TCRs target unmutated variant regions.

TCRdb's table, derived via immunoSEQ multiplex PCR, lists solely in-frame clones and lacks some. The sample has tens of thousands of clones, roughly 88% seen once. This rearrangement joins TRBV12-3 or TRBV12-4 to TRBJ1-2; no clear D. This sequence originates from an adult who received the AZD1222 COVID-19 vaccine. Here the sequenced sample was peripheral blood, taken 28 days after the second AZD1222 dose. CDR3 nucleotides: TGTGCCAGCAGTCACGAGGCGCGTGGCTACACCTTC. Amino acid sequence: CASSHEARGYTF.